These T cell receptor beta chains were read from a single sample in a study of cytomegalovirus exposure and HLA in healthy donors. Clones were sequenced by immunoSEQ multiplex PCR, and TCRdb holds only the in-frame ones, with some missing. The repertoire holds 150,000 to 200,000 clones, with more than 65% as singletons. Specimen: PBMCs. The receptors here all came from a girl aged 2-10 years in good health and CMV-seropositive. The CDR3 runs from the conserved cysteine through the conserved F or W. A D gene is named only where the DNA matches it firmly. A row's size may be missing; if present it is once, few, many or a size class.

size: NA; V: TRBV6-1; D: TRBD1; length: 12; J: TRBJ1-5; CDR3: CASRPGGQPQHF; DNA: TGTGCCAGTAGACCAGGGGGTCAGCCCCAGCATTTT
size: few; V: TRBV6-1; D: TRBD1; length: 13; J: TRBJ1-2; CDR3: CASNGDREGGYTF; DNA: TGTGCCAGCAACGGTGACAGGGAAGGGGGCTACACCTTC
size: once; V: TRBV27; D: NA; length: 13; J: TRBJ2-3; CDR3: CASSFSRVDTQYF; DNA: TGTGCCAGCAGTTTTAGCAGGGTGGATACGCAGTATTTT
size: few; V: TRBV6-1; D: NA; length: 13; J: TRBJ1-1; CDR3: CASKATRGTEAFF; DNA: TGTGCCAGCAAGGCGACAAGGGGCACTGAAGCTTTCTTT
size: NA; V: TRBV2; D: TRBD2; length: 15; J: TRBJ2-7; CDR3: CASSEAASGNHEQYF; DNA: TGTGCCAGCAGTGAAGCTGCTAGCGGGAACCACGAGCAGTACTTC
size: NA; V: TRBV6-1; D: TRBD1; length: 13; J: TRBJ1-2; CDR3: CASSKDRGYGYTF; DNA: TGTGCCAGCAGCAAGGACAGGGGATACGGCTACACCTTC
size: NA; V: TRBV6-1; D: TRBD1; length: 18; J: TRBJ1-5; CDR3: CASSGTGYRVNSNQPQHF; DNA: TGTGCCAGCAGTGGGACAGGGTATAGGGTGAATAGCAATCAGCCCCAGCATTTT
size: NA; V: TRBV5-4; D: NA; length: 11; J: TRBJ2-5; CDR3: CASSVEETQYF; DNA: TGTGCCAGCAGCGTAGAGGAGACCCAGTACTTC
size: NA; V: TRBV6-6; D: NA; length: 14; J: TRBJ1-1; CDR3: CASSYAGFTGEAFF; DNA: TGTGCCAGCAGTTATGCGGGGTTTACTGGTGAAGCTTTCTTT
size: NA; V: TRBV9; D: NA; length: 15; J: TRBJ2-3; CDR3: CASSVAGRGGSTQYF; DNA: TGTGCCAGCAGCGTGGCGGGAAGGGGGGGTTCCACGCAGTATTTT
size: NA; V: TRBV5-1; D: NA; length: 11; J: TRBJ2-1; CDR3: CASSPGLEQFF; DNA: TGCGCCAGCAGCCCAGGACTAGAGCAGTTCTTC
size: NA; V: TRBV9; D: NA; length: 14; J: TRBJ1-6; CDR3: CASKGPGGMAPLHF; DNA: TGTGCCAGCAAGGGCCCGGGGGGAATGGCACCCCTCCACTTT
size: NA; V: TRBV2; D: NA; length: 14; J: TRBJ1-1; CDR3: CASTGWRGDTEAFF; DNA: TGTGCCAGCACAGGTTGGCGGGGTGACACTGAAGCTTTCTTT
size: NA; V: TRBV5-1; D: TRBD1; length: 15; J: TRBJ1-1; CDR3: CASRPTGTGIEEAFF; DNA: TGCGCCAGCCGTCCTACCGGGACAGGCATTGAAGAAGCTTTCTTT
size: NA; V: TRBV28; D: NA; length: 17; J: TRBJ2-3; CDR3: CASSSPGGGDPSSAQYF; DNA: TGTGCCAGCAGTTCCCCGGGGGGCGGAGACCCCTCTTCGGCGCAGTATTTT
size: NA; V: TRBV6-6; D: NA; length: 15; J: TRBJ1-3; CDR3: CASSYSQGSGNTIYF; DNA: TGTGCCAGCAGTTACTCCCAGGGCTCTGGAAACACCATATATTTT
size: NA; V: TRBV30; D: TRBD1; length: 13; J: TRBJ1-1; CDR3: CAWKGTGNGEAFF; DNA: TGTGCCTGGAAGGGGACAGGGAACGGTGAAGCTTTCTTT
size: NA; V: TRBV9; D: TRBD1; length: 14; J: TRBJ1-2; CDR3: CASSVEQGGSGYTF; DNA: TGTGCCAGCAGCGTAGAACAGGGGGGCTCAGGCTACACCTTC
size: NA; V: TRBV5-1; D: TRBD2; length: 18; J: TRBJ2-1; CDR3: CASSPQGLAGATYNEQFF; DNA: TGCGCCAGCAGCCCCCAGGGGCTAGCGGGGGCAACCTACAATGAGCAGTTCTTC
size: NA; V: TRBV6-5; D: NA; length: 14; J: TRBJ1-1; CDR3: CASSYSHMNTEAFF; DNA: TGTGCCAGCAGTTACTCGCACATGAACACTGAAGCTTTCTTT
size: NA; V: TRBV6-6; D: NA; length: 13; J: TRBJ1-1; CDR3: CASRRSMNTEAFF; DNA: TGTGCCAGCAGACGGTCCATGAACACTGAAGCTTTCTTT
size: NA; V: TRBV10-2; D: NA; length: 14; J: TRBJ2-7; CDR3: CASKAGLQSYEQYF; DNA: TGCGCCAGCAAGGCCGGACTACAATCCTACGAGCAGTACTTC
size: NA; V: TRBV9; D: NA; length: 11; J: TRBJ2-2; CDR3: CASEAAGELFF; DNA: TGTGCCAGCGAAGCCGCCGGGGAGCTGTTTTTT
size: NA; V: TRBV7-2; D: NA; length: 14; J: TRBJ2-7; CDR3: CASSFGFTSDEQYF; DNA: TGTGCCAGCAGCTTTGGGTTTACTAGTGACGAGCAGTACTTC
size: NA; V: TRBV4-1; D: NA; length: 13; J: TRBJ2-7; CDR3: CASSQVRGYEQYF; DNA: TGCGCCAGCAGCCAAGTCAGAGGCTACGAGCAGTACTTC
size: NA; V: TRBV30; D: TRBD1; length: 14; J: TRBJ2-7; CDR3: CAWSADRGIYEQYF; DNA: TGTGCCTGGAGTGCGGACAGGGGGATTTACGAGCAGTACTTC
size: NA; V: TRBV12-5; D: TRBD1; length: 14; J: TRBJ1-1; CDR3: CASAGDSASTEAFF; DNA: TGTGCTAGTGCCGGGGACAGCGCAAGTACTGAAGCTTTCTTT
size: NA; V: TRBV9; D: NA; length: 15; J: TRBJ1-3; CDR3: CASTPYGGTGNTIYF; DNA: TGTGCCAGCACCCCTTACGGAGGGACTGGAAACACCATATATTTT
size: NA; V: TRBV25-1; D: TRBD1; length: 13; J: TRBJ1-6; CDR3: CASSEPGTGLIHF; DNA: TGTGCCAGCAGTGAACCCGGGACAGGGCTCATCCACTTT
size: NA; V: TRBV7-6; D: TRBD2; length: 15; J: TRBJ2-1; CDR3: CASSNGPAGKNEQFF; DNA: TGTGCCAGCAGCAATGGCCCAGCGGGGAAAAATGAGCAGTTCTTC
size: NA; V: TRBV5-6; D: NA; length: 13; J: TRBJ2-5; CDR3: CASSLGLEETQYF; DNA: TGTGCCAGCAGCTTGGGACTAGAAGAGACCCAGTACTTC
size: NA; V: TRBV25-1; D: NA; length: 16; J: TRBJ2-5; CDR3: CASSESSGLMGETQYF; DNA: TGTGCCAGCAGTGAATCTTCAGGGCTTATGGGGGAGACCCAGTACTTC
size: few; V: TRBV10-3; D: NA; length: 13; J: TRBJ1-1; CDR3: CAITGGENTEAFF; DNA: TGTGCCATCACAGGAGGGGAGAACACTGAAGCTTTCTTT
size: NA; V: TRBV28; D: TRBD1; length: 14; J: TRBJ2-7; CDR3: CASSVTGGSYEQYF; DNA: TGTGCCAGCAGTGTGACAGGGGGCTCCTACGAGCAGTACTTC
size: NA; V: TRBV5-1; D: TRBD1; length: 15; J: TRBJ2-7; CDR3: CASSLGGQGAREQYF; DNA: TGCGCCAGCAGCTTGGGGGGACAGGGTGCCCGCGAGCAGTACTTC
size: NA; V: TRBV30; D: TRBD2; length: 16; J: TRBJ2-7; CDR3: CAWSGSSGRTTYEQYF; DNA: TGTGCCTGGAGTGGGTCTAGCGGGAGAACCACCTACGAGCAGTACTTC
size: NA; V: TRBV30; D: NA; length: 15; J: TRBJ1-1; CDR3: CAWSLAGGLSTEAFF; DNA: TGTGCCTGGAGTCTAGCGGGGGGGCTGAGCACTGAAGCTTTCTTT
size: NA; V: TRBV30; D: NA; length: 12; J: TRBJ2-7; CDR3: CAWSVGLDEQYF; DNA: TGTGCCTGGAGTGTCGGTCTGGACGAGCAGTACTTC
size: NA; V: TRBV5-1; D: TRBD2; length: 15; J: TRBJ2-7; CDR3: CASSPGLATAYEQYF; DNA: TGCGCCAGCAGCCCGGGACTAGCGACCGCCTACGAGCAGTACTTC
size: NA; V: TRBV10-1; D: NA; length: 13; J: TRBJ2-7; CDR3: CASSDGQGYEQYF; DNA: TGCGCCAGCAGTGATGGTCAGGGCTACGAGCAGTACTTC
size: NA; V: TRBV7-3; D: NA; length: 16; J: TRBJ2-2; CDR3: CASSEEPGVRTGELFF; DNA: TGTGCCAGCAGCGAGGAGCCGGGGGTGCGTACCGGGGAGCTGTTTTTT
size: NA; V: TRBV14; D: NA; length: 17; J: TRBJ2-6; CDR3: CASSPLGRTSGANVLTF; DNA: TGTGCCAGCAGCCCACTAGGACGGACTTCTGGGGCCAACGTCCTGACTTTC
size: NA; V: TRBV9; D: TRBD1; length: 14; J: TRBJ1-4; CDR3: CASSLGQVNEKLFF; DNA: TGTGCCAGCAGCCTAGGACAGGTTAATGAAAAACTGTTTTTT
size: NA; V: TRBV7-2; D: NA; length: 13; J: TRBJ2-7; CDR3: CASSLRVSYEQYF; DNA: TGTGCCAGCAGCTTACGGGTTTCCTACGAGCAGTACTTC
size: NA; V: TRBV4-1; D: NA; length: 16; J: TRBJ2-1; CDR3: CASSPLAMSSYNEQFF; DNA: TGCGCCAGCAGCCCACTAGCTATGTCTTCCTACAATGAGCAGTTCTTC
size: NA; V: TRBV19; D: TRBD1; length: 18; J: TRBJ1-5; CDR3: CASTPPGQGPYSNQPQHF; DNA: TGTGCCAGTACCCCCCCGGGACAGGGCCCCTATAGCAATCAGCCCCAGCATTTT
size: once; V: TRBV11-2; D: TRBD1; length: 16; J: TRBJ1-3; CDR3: CASSTHPGTVINTIYF; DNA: TGTGCCAGCAGCACGCACCCCGGGACAGTCATAAACACCATATATTTT
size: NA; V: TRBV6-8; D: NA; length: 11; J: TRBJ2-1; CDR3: CASSYTVAQFF; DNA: TGTGCCAGCAGTTACACGGTAGCACAATTCTTC
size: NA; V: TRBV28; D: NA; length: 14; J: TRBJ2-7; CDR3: CASSSRNQTYEQYF; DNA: TGTGCCAGCAGTTCCAGAAATCAAACCTACGAGCAGTACTTC
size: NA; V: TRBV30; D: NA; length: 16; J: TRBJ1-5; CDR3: CAWSGINRVHGQPQHF; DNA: TGTGCCTGGAGTGGGATCAACAGGGTTCACGGTCAGCCCCAGCATTTT
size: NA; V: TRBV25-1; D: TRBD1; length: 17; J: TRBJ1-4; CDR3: CASRGVPGQGRNEKLFF; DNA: TGTGCCAGCAGGGGAGTCCCGGGACAGGGTCGAAATGAAAAACTGTTTTTT
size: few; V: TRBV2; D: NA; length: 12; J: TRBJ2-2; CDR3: CASTGLTGELFF; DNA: TGTGCCAGCACCGGACTGACCGGGGAGCTGTTTTTT
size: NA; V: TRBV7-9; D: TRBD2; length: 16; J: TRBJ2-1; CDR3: CASSHERDPWYNEQFF; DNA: TGTGCCAGCAGCCACGAGCGGGATCCCTGGTACAATGAGCAGTTCTTC
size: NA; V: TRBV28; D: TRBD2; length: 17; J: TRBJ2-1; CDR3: CASTEVAPGLANSEQFF; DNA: TGTGCCAGCACCGAAGTAGCCCCGGGACTAGCAAACAGCGAGCAGTTCTTC
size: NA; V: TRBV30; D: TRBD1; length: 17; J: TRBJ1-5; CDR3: CAWSASRDRGRNQPQHF; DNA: TGTGCCTGGAGTGCATCCCGGGACAGGGGACGCAATCAGCCCCAGCATTTT
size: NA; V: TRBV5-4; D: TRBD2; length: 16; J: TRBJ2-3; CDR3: CASSRRTSASTDTQYF; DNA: TGTGCCAGCAGCAGACGGACTAGCGCAAGCACAGATACGCAGTATTTT
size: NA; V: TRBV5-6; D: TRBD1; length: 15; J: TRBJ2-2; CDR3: CASSPGQLRAGELFF; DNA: TGTGCCAGCAGCCCGGGACAGCTAAGGGCCGGGGAGCTGTTTTTT
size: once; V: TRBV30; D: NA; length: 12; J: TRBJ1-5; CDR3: CAWSGPGKPQHF; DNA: TGTGCCTGGAGTGGACCCGGGAAGCCCCAGCATTTT
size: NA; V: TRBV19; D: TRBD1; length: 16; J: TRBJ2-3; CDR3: CATARRGDRGSDTQYF; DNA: TGTGCCACTGCCAGGCGTGGAGACAGGGGGTCAGATACGCAGTATTTT
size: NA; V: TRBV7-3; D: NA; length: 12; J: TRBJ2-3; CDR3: CASSFRGDTQYF; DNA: TGTGCCAGCAGCTTCCGAGGGGATACGCAGTATTTT